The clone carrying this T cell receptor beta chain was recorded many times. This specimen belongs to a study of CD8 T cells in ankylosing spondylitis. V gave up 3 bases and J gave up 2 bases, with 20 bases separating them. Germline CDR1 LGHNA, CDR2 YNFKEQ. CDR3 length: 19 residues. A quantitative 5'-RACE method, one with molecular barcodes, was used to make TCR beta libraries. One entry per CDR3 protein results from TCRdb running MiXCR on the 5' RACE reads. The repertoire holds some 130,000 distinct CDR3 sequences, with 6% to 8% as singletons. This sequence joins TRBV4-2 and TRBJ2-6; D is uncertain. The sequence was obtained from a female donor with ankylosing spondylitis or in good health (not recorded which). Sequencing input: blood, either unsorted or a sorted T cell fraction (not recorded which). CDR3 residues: CASSQIQSQFLPGANVLTF. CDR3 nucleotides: TGTGCCAGCAGCCAGATACAGAGTCAGTTCCTTCCTGGGGCCAACGTCCTGACTTTC.